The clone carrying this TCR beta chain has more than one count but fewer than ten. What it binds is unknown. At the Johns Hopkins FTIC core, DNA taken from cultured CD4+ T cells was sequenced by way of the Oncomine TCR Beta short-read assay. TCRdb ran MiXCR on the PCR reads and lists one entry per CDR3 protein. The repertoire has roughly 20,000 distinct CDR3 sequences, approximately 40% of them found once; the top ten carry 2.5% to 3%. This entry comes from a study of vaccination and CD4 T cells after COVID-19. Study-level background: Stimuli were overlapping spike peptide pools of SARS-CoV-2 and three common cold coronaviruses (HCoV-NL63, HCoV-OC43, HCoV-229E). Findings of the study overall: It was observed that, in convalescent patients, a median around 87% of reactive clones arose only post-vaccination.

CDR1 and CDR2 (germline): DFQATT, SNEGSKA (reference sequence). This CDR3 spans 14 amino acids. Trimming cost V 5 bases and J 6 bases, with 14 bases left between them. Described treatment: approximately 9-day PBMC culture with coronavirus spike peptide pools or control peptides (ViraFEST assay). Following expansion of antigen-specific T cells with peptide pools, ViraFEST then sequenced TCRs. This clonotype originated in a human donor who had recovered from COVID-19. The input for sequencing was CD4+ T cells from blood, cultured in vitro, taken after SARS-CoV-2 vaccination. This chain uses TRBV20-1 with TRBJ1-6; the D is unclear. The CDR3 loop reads CSAPDFGFNSPLHF. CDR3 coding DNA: TGCAGTGCTCCAGACTTCGGGTTTAATTCACCCCTCCACTTT.